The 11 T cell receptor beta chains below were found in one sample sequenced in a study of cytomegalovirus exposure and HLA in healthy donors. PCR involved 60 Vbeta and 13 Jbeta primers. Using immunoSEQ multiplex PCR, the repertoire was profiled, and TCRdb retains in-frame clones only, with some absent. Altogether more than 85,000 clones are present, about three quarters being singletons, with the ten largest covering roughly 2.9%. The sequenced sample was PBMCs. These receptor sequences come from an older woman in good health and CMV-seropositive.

The CDR3 is CATSRTTGNTEAFF. The DNA of the CDR3 is TGTGCCACCAGCCGAACTACCGGGAACACTGAAGCTTTCTTT. The J gene is TRBJ1-1, the V gene TRBV27; no reliable D call. The germline gives CDR1 MNHEY, CDR2 SMNVEV (reference sequence). Trimming took 10 bases from V and 1 from J, leaving 16 bases between them. This CDR3 has 14 amino acids.

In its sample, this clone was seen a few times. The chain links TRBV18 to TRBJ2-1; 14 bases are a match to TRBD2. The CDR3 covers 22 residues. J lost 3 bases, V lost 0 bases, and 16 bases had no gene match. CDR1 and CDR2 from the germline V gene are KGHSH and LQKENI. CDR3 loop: CASSPPPTSGREAGFDYNEQFF. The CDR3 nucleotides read TGTGCCAGCTCACCACCGCCGACTAGCGGGAGGGAGGCTGGGTTCGACTACAATGAGCAGTTCTTC.

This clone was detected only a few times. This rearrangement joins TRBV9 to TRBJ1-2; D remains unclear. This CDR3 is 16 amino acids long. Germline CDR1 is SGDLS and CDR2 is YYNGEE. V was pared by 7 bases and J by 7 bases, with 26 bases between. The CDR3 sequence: CASADGLRLPSGGYTF. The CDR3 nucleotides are TGTGCCAGCGCCGATGGATTGCGTCTTCCCTCAGGTGGCTACACCTTC.

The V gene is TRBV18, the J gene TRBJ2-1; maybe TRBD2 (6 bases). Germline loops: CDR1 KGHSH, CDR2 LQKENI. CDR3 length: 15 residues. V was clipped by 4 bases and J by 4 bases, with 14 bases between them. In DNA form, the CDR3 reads TGTGCCAGCTCACGGGCCGGGACTTCGTACAATGAGCAGTTCTTC. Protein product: CASSRAGTSYNEQFF.

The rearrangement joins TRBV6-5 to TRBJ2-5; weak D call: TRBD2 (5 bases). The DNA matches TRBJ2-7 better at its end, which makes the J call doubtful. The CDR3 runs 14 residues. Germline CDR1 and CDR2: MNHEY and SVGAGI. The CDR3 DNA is TGTGCCAGCAGTTACTATTTGGGAGCCTACGAGCAGTACTTC. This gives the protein CASSYYLGAYEQYF.

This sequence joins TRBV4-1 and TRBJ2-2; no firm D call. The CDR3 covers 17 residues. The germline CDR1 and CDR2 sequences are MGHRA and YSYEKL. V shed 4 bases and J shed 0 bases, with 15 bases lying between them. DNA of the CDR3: TGCGCCAGCAGCCTAAAAGCAGTAACAGCGAACACCGGGGAGCTGTTTTTT. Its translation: CASSLKAVTANTGELFF.

In nucleotides, the CDR3 is TGTGCCAGCAGCTATTCGGGGGGAGGGTATGGCTACACCTTC. Protein: CASSYSGGGYGYTF. The chain combines TRBV7-8 with TRBJ1-2; TRBD1 might be the D (5 bases). The germline V gene encodes CDR1 SGHVS and CDR2 FQNEAQ. The CDR3 runs to 14 residues. Trimming pared 4 bases from V and 5 bases from J, leaving 14 bases between. The full variable domain, completed using reference TRBV7-8 and TRBJ1-2, is GAGVSQSPRYKVAKRGQDVALRCDPISGHVSLFWYQQALGQGPEFLTYFQNEAQLDKSGLPSDRFFAERPEGSVSTLKIQRTQQEDSAVYLCASSYSGGGYGYTFGSGTRLTVV.

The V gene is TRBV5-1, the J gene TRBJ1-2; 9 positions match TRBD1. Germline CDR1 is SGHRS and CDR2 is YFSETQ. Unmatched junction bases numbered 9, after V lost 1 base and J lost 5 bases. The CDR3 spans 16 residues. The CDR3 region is CASSLPGQGTAYGYTF. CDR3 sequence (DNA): TGCGCCAGCAGCTTGCCGGGACAGGGTACCGCTTATGGCTACACCTTC. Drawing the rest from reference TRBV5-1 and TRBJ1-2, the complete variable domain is KAGVTQTPRYLIKTRGQQVTLSCSPISGHRSVSWYQQTPGQGLQFLFEYFSETQRNKGNFPGRFSGRQFSNSRSEMNVSTLELGDSALYLCASSLPGQGTAYGYTFGSGTRLTVV.

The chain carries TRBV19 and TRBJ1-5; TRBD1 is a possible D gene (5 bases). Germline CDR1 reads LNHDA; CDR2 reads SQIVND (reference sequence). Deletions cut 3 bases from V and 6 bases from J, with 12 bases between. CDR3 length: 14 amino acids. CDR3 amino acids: CASSMGQTLQPQHF. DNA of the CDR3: TGTGCCAGTAGTATGGGGCAGACTCTTCAGCCCCAGCATTTT. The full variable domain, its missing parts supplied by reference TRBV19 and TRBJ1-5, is DGGITQSPKYLFRKEGQNVTLSCEQNLNHDAMYWYRQDPGQGLRLIYYSQIVNDFQKGDIAEGYSVSREKKESFPLTVTSAQKNPTAFYLCASSMGQTLQPQHFGDGTRLSIL.

CDR3 in DNA: TGTGCCAGCAGCCGTCTCGACAGTCTTCTGACTGAAGCTTTCTTT. Encoded protein: CASSRLDSLLTEAFF. This chain joins TRBV27 and TRBJ1-1, with D perhaps matching TRBD1 (5 bases). The ends were cut back, 6 bases at V and 5 bases at J, with 19 bases in the middle. The CDR3 contains 15 residues. The germline gives CDR1 MNHEY, CDR2 SMNVEV (reference sequence).

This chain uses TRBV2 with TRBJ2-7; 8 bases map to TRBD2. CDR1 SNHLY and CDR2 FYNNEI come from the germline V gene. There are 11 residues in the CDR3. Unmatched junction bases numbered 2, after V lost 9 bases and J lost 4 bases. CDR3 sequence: CARGLAYEQYF. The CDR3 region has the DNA TGTGCCAGAGGACTAGCTTACGAGCAGTACTTC.